This note documents a single T cell receptor beta chain sequence. Its antigen is not known. V lost 4 bases to trimming and J lost 4 bases, with 22 bases between them. Germline-derived CDR1 and CDR2 are WNHNN and SYGVQD (reference sequence). This CDR3 has 17 residues. The authors prepared the TCRbeta library with unique molecular identifiers. TCRdb re-called the PCR reads through MiXCR, storing one row per CDR3 protein. The table lists 350,000 to 500,000 distinct CDR3 sequences, roughly two fifths of them singletons. The source of the sample is a study of T-cell reconstitution after alpha-beta-depleted transplantation in children. Points from the study as a whole: Recipient T cells and thymic progenitors that survived were the source of the high TCRbeta diversity seen at day 60 in some patients. Reportedly, alpha-beta T cells present about two months post-transplant originated from several hundred expanded clones of graft origin. T cells produced anew were the main source of T-cell counts and diversity one year after transplant.

The sample was PBMCs, taken before TCRalphabeta/CD19-depleted stem cell transplant. J is TRBJ1-2 and V is TRBV10-1; maybe TRBD1 (6 bases). The TCR originated in a girl aged 2-10 years with aplastic anemia, due to receive a stem cell transplant. This chain's CDR3 is CASSGFRRGAFTYGYTF. In nucleotides, the CDR3 is TGCGCCAGCAGTGGGTTCCGCAGGGGAGCCTTCACCTATGGCTACACCTTC.